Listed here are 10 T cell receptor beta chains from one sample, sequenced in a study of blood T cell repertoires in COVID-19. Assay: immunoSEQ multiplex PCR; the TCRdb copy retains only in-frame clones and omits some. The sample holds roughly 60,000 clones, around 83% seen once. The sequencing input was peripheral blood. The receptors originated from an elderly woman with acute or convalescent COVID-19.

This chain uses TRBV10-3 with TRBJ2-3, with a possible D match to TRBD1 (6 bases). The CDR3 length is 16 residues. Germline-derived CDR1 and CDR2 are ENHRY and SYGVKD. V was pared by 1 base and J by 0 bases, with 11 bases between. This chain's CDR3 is CAISELQGASTDTQYF. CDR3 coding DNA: TGTGCCATCAGTGAGTTACAGGGAGCTAGCACAGATACGCAGTATTTT.

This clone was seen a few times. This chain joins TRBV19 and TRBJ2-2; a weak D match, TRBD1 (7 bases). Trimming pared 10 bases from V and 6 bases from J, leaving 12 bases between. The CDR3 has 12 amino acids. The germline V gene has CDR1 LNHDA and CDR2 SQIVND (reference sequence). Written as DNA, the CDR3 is TGTGCCATCAGGGGGGAGGCCGGGGAGCTGTTTTTT. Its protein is CAIRGEAGELFF.

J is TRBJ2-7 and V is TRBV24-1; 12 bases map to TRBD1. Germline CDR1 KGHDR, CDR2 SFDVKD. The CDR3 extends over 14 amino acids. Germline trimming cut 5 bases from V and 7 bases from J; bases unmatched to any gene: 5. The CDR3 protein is CATSGGTGGWEQYF. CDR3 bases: TGTGCCACCAGTGGAGGGACAGGGGGCTGGGAGCAGTACTTC.

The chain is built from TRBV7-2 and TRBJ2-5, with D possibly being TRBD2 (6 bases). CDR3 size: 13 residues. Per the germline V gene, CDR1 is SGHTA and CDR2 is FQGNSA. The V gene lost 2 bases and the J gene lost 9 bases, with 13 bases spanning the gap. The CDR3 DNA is TGTGCCAGCAGCTTACCCCACGGGGGTCCCCAGTACTTC. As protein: CASSLPHGGPQYF.

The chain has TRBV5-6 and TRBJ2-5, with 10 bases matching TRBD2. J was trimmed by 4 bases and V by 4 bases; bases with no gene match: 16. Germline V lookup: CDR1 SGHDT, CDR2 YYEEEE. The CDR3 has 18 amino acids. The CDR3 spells CASSPLPRSGRARETQYF. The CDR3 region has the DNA TGTGCCAGCAGCCCCCTCCCGCGGAGCGGGAGGGCGAGAGAGACCCAGTACTTC.

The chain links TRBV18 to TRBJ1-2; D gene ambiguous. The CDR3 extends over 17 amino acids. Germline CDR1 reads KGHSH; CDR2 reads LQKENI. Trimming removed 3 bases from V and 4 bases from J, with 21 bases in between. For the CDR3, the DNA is TGTGCCAGCTCACCGCTTGGAGGGCTCCTTGATAGCTATGGCTACACCTTC. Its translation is CASSPLGGLLDSYGYTF.

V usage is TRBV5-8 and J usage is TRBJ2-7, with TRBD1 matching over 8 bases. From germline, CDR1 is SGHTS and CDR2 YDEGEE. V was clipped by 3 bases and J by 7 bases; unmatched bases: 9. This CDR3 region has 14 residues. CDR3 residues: CASSSGQGLGEQYF. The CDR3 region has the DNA TGTGCCAGCAGCTCTGGACAGGGACTTGGGGAGCAGTACTTC. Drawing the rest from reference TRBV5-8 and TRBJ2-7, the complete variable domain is EAGVTQSPTHLIKTRGQQATLRCSPISGHTSVYWYQQALGLGLQFLLWYDEGEERNRGNFPPRFSGRQFPNYSSELNVNALELEDSALYLCASSSGQGLGEQYFGPGTRLTVT.

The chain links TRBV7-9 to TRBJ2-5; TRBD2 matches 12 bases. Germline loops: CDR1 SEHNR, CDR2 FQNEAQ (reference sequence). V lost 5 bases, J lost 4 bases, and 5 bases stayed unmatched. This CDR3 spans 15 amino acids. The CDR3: CASSPSGGAPETQYF. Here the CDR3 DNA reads TGTGCCAGCAGCCCTAGCGGGGGGGCCCCAGAGACCCAGTACTTC.

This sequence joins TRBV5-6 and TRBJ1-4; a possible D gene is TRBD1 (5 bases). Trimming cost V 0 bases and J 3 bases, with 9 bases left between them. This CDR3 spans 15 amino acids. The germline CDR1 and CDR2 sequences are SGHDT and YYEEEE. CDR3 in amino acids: CASSLGGTANEKLFF. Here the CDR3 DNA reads TGTGCCAGCAGCTTGGGGGGCACAGCTAATGAAAAACTGTTTTTT.

The chain's CDR3 is CASSSGQGAHEQYF. The CDR3 nucleotides are TGTGCCAGCAGTTCAGGACAGGGGGCTCACGAGCAGTACTTC. This sequence joins TRBV28 and TRBJ2-7; TRBD1 matches at 11 bases. Germline trimming cut 4 bases from V and 5 bases from J; bases unmatched to any gene: 4. CDR1 MDHEN and CDR2 SYDVKM come from the germline V gene. The CDR3 has 14 residues.